This T cell receptor beta chain was found in a study of T cells after yellow fever vaccination. In the study overall: It was SMART-Seq v4 Ultra Low Input that prepared the fractions with low cell numbers.

Findings and limits, study-wide: Clones that expanded after primary vaccination mostly reappeared after the booster (less than 98% CD4, 70% to 90% CD8). A small share of clonotypes appeared in both CD4 and CD8 compartments.

Ten or more counts support this clonotype. The antigen is not known. Germline V gene lookup returns CDR1 SGHTA and CDR2 FQGTGA. Trimming removed 6 bases at V and 0 bases at J, with 13 bases between. This CDR3 is 15 amino acids long. Making TCR cDNA involved 5'RACE template switching, which added UMIs and a universal primer site. Each CDR3 protein is one row after TCRdb ran MiXCR on the 5' RACE reads. The data contain 150,000 to 200,000 distinct CDR3 sequences, approximately 6.2% of them singletons. Sequencing was performed on CD4+ T cells sorted from PBMCs, taken on the day of the first yellow fever vaccination. V is TRBV7-3 and J is TRBJ2-3; D is possibly TRBD2 (6 bases). The source is a man between 18 and 29 years old who received the YFV17D yellow fever vaccine. CDR3 coding DNA: TGTGCCAGCAGGGCGATCGGGACTAGCACAGATACGCAGTATTTT. Translating it yields CASRAIGTSTDTQYF. The entire variable domain, with the rest obtained from reference TRBV7-3 and TRBJ2-3, is as follows: GAGVSQTPSNKVTEKGKYVELRCDPISGHTALYWYRQSLGQGPEFLIYFQGTGAADDSGLPNDRFFAVRPEGSVSTLKIQRTERGDSAVYLCASRAIGTSTDTQYFGPGTRLTVL.